The present T cell receptor beta chain was sequenced within a study of blood T cells in healthy people across ages. V lost 4 bases and J 4 bases, leaving 10 bases between the germline ends. There are 12 residues in the CDR3. The germline V gene has CDR1 SQVTM and CDR2 ANQGSEA. General study points: Observed TCR beta diversity per million T cells went down as age went up. This fall followed a roughly linear course with age. When set beside aged donors, long-lived donors presented more naive CD4+ cells and higher diversity.

In each sample, at least 6.5 million PBMCs were isolated. The second PCR ran about 7 to 12 cycles with a sample-barcoded 5' primer and J-beta primers. Via MiXCR, TCRdb re-called the 5' RACE reads, giving one row per CDR3 protein. The table shows about 840,000 distinct CDR3 sequences, with 25% to 35% occurring only once. The table lists this clonotype with a few counts. Its antigen is as yet unknown. This sample was shared with a second study, whose subject was T cells of mothers and their children. Per that study: Mothers gave over 9 million TCR beta CDR3 reads each, and children some 3 million each.

V is TRBV29-1 and J is TRBJ1-2, with D unclear. This clonotype was sampled from a woman aged 40 to 50 in good health. The specimen sequenced was blood. CDR3: CSVVPELYGYTF. For the CDR3, the DNA is TGCAGCGTTGTCCCCGAACTCTATGGCTACACCTTC.